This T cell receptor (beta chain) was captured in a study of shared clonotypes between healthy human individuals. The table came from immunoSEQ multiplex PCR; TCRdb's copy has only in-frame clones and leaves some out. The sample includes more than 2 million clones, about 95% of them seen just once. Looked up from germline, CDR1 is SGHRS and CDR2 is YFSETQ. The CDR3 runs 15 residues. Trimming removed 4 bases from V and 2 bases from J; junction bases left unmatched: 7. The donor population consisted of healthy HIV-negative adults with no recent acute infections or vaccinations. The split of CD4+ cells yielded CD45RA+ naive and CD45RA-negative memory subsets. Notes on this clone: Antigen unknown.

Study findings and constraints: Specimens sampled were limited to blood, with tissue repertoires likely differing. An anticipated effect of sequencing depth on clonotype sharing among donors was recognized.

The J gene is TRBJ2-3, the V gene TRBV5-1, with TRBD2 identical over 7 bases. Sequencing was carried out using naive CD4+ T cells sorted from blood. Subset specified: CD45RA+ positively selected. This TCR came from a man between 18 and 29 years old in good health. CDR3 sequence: CASSPGLQDTDTQYF. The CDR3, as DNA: TGCGCCAGCAGCCCGGGACTACAGGACACAGATACGCAGTATTTT.